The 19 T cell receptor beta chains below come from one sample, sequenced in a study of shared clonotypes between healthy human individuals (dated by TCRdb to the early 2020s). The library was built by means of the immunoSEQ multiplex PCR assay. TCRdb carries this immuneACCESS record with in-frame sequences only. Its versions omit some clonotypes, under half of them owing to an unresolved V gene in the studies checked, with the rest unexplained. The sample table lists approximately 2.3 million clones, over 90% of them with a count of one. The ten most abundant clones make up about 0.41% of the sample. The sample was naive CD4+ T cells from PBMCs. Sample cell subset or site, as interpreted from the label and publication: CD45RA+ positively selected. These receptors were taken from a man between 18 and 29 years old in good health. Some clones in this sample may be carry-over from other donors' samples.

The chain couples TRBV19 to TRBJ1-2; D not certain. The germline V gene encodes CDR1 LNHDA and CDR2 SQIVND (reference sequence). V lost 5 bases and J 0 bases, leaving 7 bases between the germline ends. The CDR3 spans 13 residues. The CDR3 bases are TGTGCCAGTAGTCCCCGTTCTAACTATGGCTACACCTTC. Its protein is CASSPRSNYGYTF.

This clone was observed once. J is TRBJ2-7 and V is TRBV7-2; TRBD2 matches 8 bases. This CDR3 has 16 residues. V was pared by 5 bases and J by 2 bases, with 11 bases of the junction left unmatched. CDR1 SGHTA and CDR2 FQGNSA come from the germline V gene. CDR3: CASSREGGRTTYEQYF. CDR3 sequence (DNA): TGTGCCAGCAGCCGGGAGGGCGGGAGGACCACCTACGAGCAGTACTTC.

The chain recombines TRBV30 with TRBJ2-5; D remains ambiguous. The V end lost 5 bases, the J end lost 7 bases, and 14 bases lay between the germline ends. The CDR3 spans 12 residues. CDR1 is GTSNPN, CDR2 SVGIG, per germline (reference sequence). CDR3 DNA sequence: TGTGCCTGGGCCGGCGTGGGGTGGACCCAGTACTTC. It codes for CAWAGVGWTQYF.

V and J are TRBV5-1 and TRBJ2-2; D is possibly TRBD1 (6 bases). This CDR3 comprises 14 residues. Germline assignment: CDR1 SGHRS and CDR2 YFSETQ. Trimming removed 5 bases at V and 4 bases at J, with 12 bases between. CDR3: CASRRQETTGELFF. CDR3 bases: TGCGCCAGCAGGAGACAGGAAACCACCGGGGAGCTGTTTTTT.

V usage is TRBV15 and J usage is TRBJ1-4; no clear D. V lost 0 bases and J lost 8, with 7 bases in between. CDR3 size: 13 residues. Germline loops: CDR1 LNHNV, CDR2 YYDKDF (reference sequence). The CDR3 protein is CATSRDINEKLFF. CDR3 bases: TGTGCCACCAGCAGAGATATTAACGAAAAACTGTTTTTT.

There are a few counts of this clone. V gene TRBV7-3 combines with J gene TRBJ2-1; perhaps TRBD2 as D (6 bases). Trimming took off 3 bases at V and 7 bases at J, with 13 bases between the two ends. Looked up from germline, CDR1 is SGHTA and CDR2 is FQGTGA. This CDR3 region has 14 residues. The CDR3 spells CASSLVGGGNEQFF. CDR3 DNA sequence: TGTGCCAGCAGCTTGGTGGGAGGAGGTAATGAGCAGTTCTTC.

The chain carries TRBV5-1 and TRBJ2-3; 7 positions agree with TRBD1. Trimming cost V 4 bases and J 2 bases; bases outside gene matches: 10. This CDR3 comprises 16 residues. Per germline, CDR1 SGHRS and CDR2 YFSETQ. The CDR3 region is CASSTGTDHLTDTQYF. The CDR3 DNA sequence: TGCGCCAGCAGCACTGGGACAGATCACCTCACAGATACGCAGTATTTT.

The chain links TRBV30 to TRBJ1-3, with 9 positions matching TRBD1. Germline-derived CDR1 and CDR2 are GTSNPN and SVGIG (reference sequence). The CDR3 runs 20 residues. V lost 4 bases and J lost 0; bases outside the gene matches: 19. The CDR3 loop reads CAWNLSGDRAYSLSGNTIYF. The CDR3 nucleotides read TGTGCCTGGAACTTATCTGGGGACAGGGCCTACTCTCTCTCTGGAAACACCATATATTTT.

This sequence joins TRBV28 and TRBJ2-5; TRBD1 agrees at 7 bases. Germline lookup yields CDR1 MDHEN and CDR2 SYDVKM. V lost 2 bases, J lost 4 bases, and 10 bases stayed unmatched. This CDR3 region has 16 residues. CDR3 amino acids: CASSLETGRKRETQYF. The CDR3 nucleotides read TGTGCCAGCAGTTTAGAGACAGGGCGGAAAAGAGAGACCCAGTACTTC.

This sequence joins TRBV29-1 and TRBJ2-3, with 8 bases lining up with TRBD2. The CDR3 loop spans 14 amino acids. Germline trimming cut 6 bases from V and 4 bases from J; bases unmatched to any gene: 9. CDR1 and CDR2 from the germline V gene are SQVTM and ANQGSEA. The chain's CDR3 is CSVAGRAGADTQYF. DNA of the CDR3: TGCAGCGTCGCCGGGAGGGCCGGCGCAGATACGCAGTATTTT.

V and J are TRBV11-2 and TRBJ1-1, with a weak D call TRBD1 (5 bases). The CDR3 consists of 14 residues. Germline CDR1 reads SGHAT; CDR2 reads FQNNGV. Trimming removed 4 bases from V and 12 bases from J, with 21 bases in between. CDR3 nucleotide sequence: TGTGCCAGCAGCTCCCTTGGGGGAACCGTGAAGTCTTTCTTT. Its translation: CASSSLGGTVKSFF.

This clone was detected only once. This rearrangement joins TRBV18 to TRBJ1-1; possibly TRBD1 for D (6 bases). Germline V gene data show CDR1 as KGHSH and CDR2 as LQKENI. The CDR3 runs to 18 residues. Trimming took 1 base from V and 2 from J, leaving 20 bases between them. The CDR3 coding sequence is TGTGCCAGCTCACCACTGAAGGGGACAATGGCCCCAAACACTGAAGCTTTCTTT. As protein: CASSPLKGTMAPNTEAFF. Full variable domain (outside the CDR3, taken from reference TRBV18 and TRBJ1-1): NAGVMQNPRHLVRRRGQEARLRCSPMKGHSHVYWYRQLPEEGLKFMVYLQKENIIDESGMPKERFSAEFPKEGPSILRIQQVVRGDSAAYFCASSPLKGTMAPNTEAFFGQGTRLTVV.

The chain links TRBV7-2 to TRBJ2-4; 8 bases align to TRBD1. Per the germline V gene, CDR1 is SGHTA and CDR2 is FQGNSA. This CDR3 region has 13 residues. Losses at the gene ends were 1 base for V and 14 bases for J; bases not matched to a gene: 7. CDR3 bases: TGTGCCAGCAGCTTAGAAACCGGGACAGGCGAGTACTTC. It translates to CASSLETGTGEYF.

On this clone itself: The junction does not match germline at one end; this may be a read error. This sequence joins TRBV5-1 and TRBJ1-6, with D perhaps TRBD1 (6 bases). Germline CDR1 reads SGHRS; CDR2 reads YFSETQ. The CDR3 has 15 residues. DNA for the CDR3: TGCGCCAGCAGCTCCACAGGGTCCTCTAATTCACCCCTCCACTTT. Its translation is CASSSTGSSNSPLHF.

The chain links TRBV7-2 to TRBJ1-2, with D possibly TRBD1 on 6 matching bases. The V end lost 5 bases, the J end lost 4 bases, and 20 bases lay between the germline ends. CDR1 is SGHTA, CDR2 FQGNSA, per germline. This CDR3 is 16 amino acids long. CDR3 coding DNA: TGTGCCAGCAGCCCTAGGCGGAGGGGGACACTCTATGGCTACACCTTC. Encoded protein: CASSPRRRGTLYGYTF.

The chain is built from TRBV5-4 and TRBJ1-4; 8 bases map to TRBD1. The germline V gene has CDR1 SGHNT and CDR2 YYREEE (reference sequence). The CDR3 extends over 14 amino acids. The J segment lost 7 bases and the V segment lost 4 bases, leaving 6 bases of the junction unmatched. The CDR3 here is CASSQDRASEKLFF. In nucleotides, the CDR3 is TGTGCCAGCAGCCAGGACAGGGCGTCTGAAAAACTGTTTTTT.

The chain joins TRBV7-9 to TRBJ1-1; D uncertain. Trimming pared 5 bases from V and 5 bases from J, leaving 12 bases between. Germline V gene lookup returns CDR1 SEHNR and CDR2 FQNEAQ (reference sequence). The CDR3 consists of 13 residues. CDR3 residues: CASSPTPSTEAFF. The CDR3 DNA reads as TGTGCCAGCAGCCCAACCCCTAGTACTGAAGCTTTCTTT.

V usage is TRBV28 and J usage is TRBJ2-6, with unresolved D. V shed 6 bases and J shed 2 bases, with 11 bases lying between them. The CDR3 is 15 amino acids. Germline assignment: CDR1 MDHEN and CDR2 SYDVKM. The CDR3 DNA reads TGTGCCAGCAGACCAGCCCCTCCTGGGGCCAACGTCCTGACTTTC. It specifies CASRPAPPGANVLTF.

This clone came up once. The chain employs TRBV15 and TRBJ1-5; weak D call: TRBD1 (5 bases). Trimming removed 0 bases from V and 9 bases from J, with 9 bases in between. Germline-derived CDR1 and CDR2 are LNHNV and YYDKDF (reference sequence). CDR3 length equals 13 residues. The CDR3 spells CATSRDIGAPQHF. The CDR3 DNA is TGTGCCACCAGCAGAGACATTGGGGCGCCCCAGCATTTT.